This T cell receptor (beta chain) stems from a study of T cell changes during pregnancy in multiple sclerosis. Sequenced by immunoSEQ multiplex PCR; TCRdb stores in-frame clones only, minus some. The sample contains roughly 80,000 clones, approximately 89% of which appear only once. This specimen was peripheral blood, taken before pregnancy. This TCR was recovered from a female donor with multiple sclerosis, enrolled in a pregnancy study.

As DNA, the CDR3 is TGTGCCAGCAGTCCCCGGCGGCAGGGGGCCAGGAACACTGAAGCTTTCTTT. It is translated as CASSPRRQGARNTEAFF. The V and J genes are TRBV2 and TRBJ1-1; 8 nucleotides agree with TRBD1. CDR1 and CDR2 from the germline V gene are SNHLY and FYNNEI. The CDR3 is made up of 17 amino acids. Unmatched junction bases numbered 12, after V lost 5 bases and J lost 1 base.